The 23 T cell receptor beta chains below all came from one sample that was sequenced in a study of blood T cell repertoires in COVID-19. Some clones are missing from TCRdb's copy, which holds only in-frame ones; the method was immunoSEQ multiplex PCR. The repertoire holds about 370,000 clones, with roughly nine tenths as singletons. Sequencing input: peripheral blood. Receptor source: a woman aged 25-40 years with COVID-19, enrolled during active disease.

This chain joins TRBV27 and TRBJ2-4; tentatively, D is TRBD2 (7 bases). Germline lookup yields CDR1 MNHEY and CDR2 SMNVEV (reference sequence). V shed 6 bases and J shed 6 bases, with 15 bases lying between them. CDR3 length equals 14 residues. CDR3 residues: CASRFTGRVNIQYF. The DNA of the CDR3 is TGTGCCAGCAGATTTACAGGGAGGGTAAACATTCAGTACTTC.

The J gene is TRBJ2-1, the V gene TRBV7-9; D gene ambiguous. This CDR3 is built from 15 residues. V lost 3 bases and J 0 bases, leaving 9 bases between the germline ends. Germline V CDR1 and CDR2: SEHNR, FQNEAQ (reference sequence). The CDR3 spells CASSFGWSSYNEQFF. The CDR3 nucleotides read TGTGCCAGCAGCTTCGGTTGGAGCTCCTACAATGAGCAGTTCTTC.

The rearrangement joins TRBV6-2 or TRBV6-3 to TRBJ2-1; weak D call: TRBD1 (7 bases). Germline-derived CDR1 and CDR2 are MNHEY and SVGEGT. Trimming removed 5 bases from V and 5 bases from J, with 13 bases in between. The CDR3 is 14 residues long. The CDR3 DNA reads TGTGCCAGCAGTCACGCCAGGGGGGACAATGAGCAGTTCTTC. Translated: CASSHARGDNEQFF.

J is TRBJ2-5 and V is TRBV14; 8 bases are a match to TRBD1. CDR3 length equals 15 residues. Germline lookup yields CDR1 SGHDN and CDR2 FVKESK. After removal of 2 bases from V and 1 base from J, the junction contained 3 bases not matched to a gene. CDR3 bases: TGTGCCAGCAGCCAAACAGGGGGGTTCCAAGAGACCCAGTACTTC. Its translation: CASSQTGGFQETQYF.

The J gene is TRBJ1-2, the V gene TRBV6-5; possible D gene TRBD1, 5 bases. V was shortened by 0 bases and J by 2 bases, with 10 bases between the two germline ends. There are 15 residues in the CDR3. Germline CDR1 is MNHEY and CDR2 is SVGAGI. CDR3 in amino acids: CASSYSTAINYGYTF. The CDR3 DNA sequence: TGTGCCAGCAGTTACTCGACAGCGATAAACTATGGCTACACCTTC.

The V call is TRBV25-1, the J call TRBJ2-3; TRBD1 is a possible D gene (6 bases). The germline V gene encodes CDR1 MGHDK and CDR2 SYGVNS. This CDR3 region has 13 residues. V lost 8 bases and J lost 2, with 11 bases in between. As DNA, the CDR3 is TGTGCCAGCGGGGGACATACCACAGATACGCAGTATTTT. This translates into CASGGHTTDTQYF.

This chain joins TRBV7-9 and TRBJ2-1; D is unresolved. Germline CDR1 is SEHNR and CDR2 is FQNEAQ (reference sequence). V was clipped by 0 bases and J by 2 bases, with 8 bases between them. This CDR3 comprises 15 residues. CDR3 DNA sequence: TGTGCCAGCAGCTTAGCAGACATCCCCTACAATGAGCAGTTCTTC. Translating it yields CASSLADIPYNEQFF.

With respect to this clone: A junction end diverges from the germline sequence, so it may reflect a read error. V and J are TRBV7-7 and TRBJ2-7, with D tentatively TRBD2 (6 bases). Germline-derived CDR1 and CDR2 are SSHAT and FNYEAQ (reference sequence). There are 13 residues in the CDR3. The CDR3 protein is CASSLARGYEQYF. Here the CDR3 DNA reads TGTGCTAGCAGCTTAGCGCGGGGATACGAGCAGTACTTC.

The chain uses TRBV2 and TRBJ1-1, with a weak D call TRBD1 (5 bases). Germline CDR1 is SNHLY and CDR2 is FYNNEI. The CDR3 is 14 amino acids. V lost 0 bases and J lost 6, with 11 bases in between. CDR3 region: CASSEATGVAEAFF. The CDR3 DNA reads as TGTGCCAGCAGTGAAGCAACGGGGGTGGCTGAAGCTTTCTTT.

The V gene is TRBV18, the J gene TRBJ2-3; weak D call: TRBD1 (6 bases). This CDR3 contains 16 residues. CDR1 and CDR2 (germline): KGHSH, LQKENI. Trimming took off 3 bases at V and 0 bases at J, with 13 bases between the two ends. The CDR3 DNA reads as TGTGCCAGCTCACCCACCGGGACACTTAGCACAGATACGCAGTATTTT. Residues: CASSPTGTLSTDTQYF.

The chain uses TRBV21-1 and TRBJ2-7; TRBD1, the D gene given by the table, was not confirmed from the DNA. TRBV21-1 is shown as a pseudogene. The CDR3 is 11 residues long. The CDR3 loop reads CASRSGHEQYV. CDR3 DNA sequence: TGTGCCAGCAGGTCTGGCCACGAGCAGTACGTC.

The chain has TRBV14 and TRBJ2-1, with D perhaps TRBD2 (6 bases). There are 16 residues in the CDR3. CDR1 and CDR2 from the germline V gene are SGHDN and FVKESK. The V gene lost 4 bases and the J gene lost 2 bases, with 15 bases spanning the gap. The CDR3 nucleotides read TGTGCCAGCAGCCCGTTACTAGCCCCTACCTACAATGAGCAGTTCTTC. Amino acids: CASSPLLAPTYNEQFF.

This chain joins TRBV7-2 and TRBJ1-2, with D maybe TRBD1 (6 bases). Trimming shortened V by 6 bases and J by 7 bases, and 18 bases separated the two germline ends. The CDR3 totals 14 residues. Germline-derived CDR1 and CDR2 are SGHTA and FQGNSA. CDR3 DNA sequence: TGTGCCAGCAGGAGGGAACCAGGGGAGTCTGGCTACACCTTC. Translating gives CASRREPGESGYTF. The full variable domain, completed using reference TRBV7-2 and TRBJ1-2, is GAGVSQSPSNKVTEKGKDVELRCDPISGHTALYWYRQSLGQGLEFLIYFQGNSAPDKSGLPSDRFSAERTGGSVSTLTIQRTQQEDSAVYLCASRREPGESGYTFGSGTRLTVV.

V and J are TRBV9 and TRBJ2-1; D possibly corresponds to TRBD2 (5 bases). V shed 4 bases and J shed 7 bases, with 24 bases lying between them. Germline CDR1 reads SGDLS; CDR2 reads YYNGEE. This CDR3 contains 17 residues. This CDR3 is CASSSQGSRLGRNEQFF. CDR3 coding DNA: TGTGCCAGCAGCAGCCAAGGGAGCAGGTTGGGTAGGAATGAGCAGTTCTTC.

The rearrangement joins TRBV29-1 to TRBJ2-3; D is undetermined. The CDR3 spans 18 residues. CDR1 and CDR2 from the germline V gene are SQVTM and ANQGSEA. V was cut by 4 bases and J by 4 bases, with 27 bases left in between. CDR3 region: CSVARRVQSVGFSDTQYF. CDR3 nucleotide sequence: TGCAGCGTTGCCAGACGGGTCCAGAGTGTTGGGTTTTCAGATACGCAGTATTTT.

The J gene is TRBJ2-3, the V gene TRBV6-4, with TRBD1 as a possible D gene (6 bases). The CDR3 extends over 14 amino acids. V shed 9 bases and J shed 2 bases, with 15 bases lying between them. Germline V gene data show CDR1 as MRHNA and CDR2 as SNTAGT. This CDR3 reads CASSQGRLTDTQYF. The CDR3 bases are TGTGCCAGTTCCCAGGGGCGACTCACAGATACGCAGTATTTT.

The chain is built from TRBV7-9 and TRBJ1-1, with 11 nucleotides matching TRBD1. Losses at the gene ends were 5 bases for V and 2 bases for J; bases not matched to a gene: 16. The CDR3 loop spans 19 amino acids. Germline CDR1 SEHNR, CDR2 FQNEAQ (reference sequence). CDR3 amino acids: CASSRRPGQGAIGNTEAFF. DNA for the CDR3: TGTGCCAGCAGCCGCCGGCCCGGACAGGGGGCTATAGGAAACACTGAAGCTTTCTTT. Using reference TRBV7-9 and TRBJ1-1 for the parts outside the CDR3, the full variable domain is DTGVSQNPRHKITKRGQNVTFRCDPISEHNRLYWYRQTLGQGPEFLTYFQNEAQLEKSRLLSDRFSAERPKGSFSTLEIQRTEQGDSAMYLCASSRRPGQGAIGNTEAFFGQGTRLTVV.

The chain recombines TRBV5-1 with TRBJ2-2, with a tentative D call TRBD1 (5 bases). The ends were cut back, 0 bases at V and 4 bases at J, with 13 bases in the middle. Germline V gene data show CDR1 as SGHRS and CDR2 as YFSETQ. The CDR3 contains 16 residues. CDR3 in amino acids: CASSLDPAGRTGELFF. CDR3 coding DNA: TGCGCCAGCAGCTTGGATCCCGCAGGGCGCACCGGGGAGCTGTTTTTT.

The rearrangement joins TRBV12-5 to TRBJ2-4, with 8 bases that match TRBD1. After removal of 7 bases from V and 3 bases from J, the junction contained 20 bases not matched to a gene. Per the germline V gene, CDR1 is LGHNT and CDR2 is FRNRAP. There are 19 residues in the CDR3. CDR3 DNA sequence: TGTGCTAGTGTCAACTCTCCACAGGGGGTAGAGGGTGGCAAAAACATTCAGTACTTC. This translates into CASVNSPQGVEGGKNIQYF.

J is TRBJ2-1 and V is TRBV27, with TRBD2 identical over 9 bases. Germline CDR1 reads MNHEY; CDR2 reads SMNVEV (reference sequence). The CDR3 spans 15 residues. The junction had 7 bases not matched to a gene; V was cut back by 5 bases and J by 5 bases. CDR3 bases: TGTGCCAGCAGTACTTTAGCGGGGGAACACAATGAGCAGTTCTTC. It encodes CASSTLAGEHNEQFF.

This chain uses TRBV5-5 with TRBJ1-5; D perhaps matches TRBD1 (5 bases). V lost 2 bases and J 5 bases, leaving 11 bases between the germline ends. CDR1 SGHKS and CDR2 YYEKEE come from the germline V gene (reference sequence). This CDR3 contains 14 residues. CDR3: CASSFDSDYQPQHF. In nucleotides, the CDR3 is TGTGCCAGCAGCTTCGACAGCGATTATCAGCCCCAGCATTTT.

The rearrangement links TRBV11-2 to TRBJ2-2; 7 bases fit TRBD1. The V gene's germline CDR1 is SGHAT and CDR2 FQNNGV. The CDR3 is 14 amino acids. Trimming at V came to 5 bases and at J to 4 bases, leaving 4 bases not matched to a gene. CDR3 DNA: TGTGCCAGCAGCACGGGACAGACCACCGGGGAGCTGTTTTTT. Amino acids: CASSTGQTTGELFF. Combining the CDR3 with reference TRBV11-2 and TRBJ2-2 gives the whole variable domain EAGVAQSPRYKIIEKRQSVAFWCNPISGHATLYWYQQILGQGPKLLIQFQNNGVVDDSQLPKDRFSAERLKGVDSTLKIQPAKLEDSAVYLCASSTGQTTGELFFGEGSRLTVL.

The CDR3 nucleotides are TGTGCCAGCAGTGAAGAAAATTGGAGGGGCACAGATACGCAGTATTTT. Translated, it gives CASSEENWRGTDTQYF. The gene calls are TRBV2 and TRBJ2-3, with D possibly matching TRBD2 (6 bases). With 1 base removed from V and 1 base from J, the gap between germline ends came to 12 bases. Germline-derived CDR1 and CDR2 are SNHLY and FYNNEI. This CDR3 contains 16 residues.